Given below is one T cell receptor beta chain in context. The data are from a study of graft-versus-host responses after intestinal transplantation. Here immunoSEQ multiplex PCR was the method, and the copy in TCRdb shows in-frame clones only, minus some. The sample includes 75,000 to 100,000 clones, approximately 85% of them seen just once. The V gene's germline CDR1 is SGHVS and CDR2 FQNEAQ. The germline V and J ends were trimmed by 5 bases and 5 bases, with 13 bases remaining between them. The CDR3 covers 15 residues. The source was PBMCs, collected 255 days after intestinal transplant. V gene TRBV7-8 combines with J gene TRBJ2-6, with D possibly TRBD2 on 6 matching bases. The sequence came from a human patient who received an intestinal transplant, so some T cells may come from the graft donor. CDR3 in DNA: TGTGCCAGCAGCCCGGGACTCCTCTGGGCCAACGTCCTGACTTTC. Translation gives CASSPGLLWANVLTF.